This T cell receptor beta chain is drawn from a study of cytomegalovirus exposure and HLA in healthy donors. Study-level information: The roughly 110 validation repertoires were reported in a later analysis to have been generated on the same platform as the roughly 720 first-cohort repertoires.

Among the roughly 120 subjects of the validation cohort, separate from the roughly 730-subject first cohort, were the donors. Concerning this clone itself: What it binds is unknown.

The CDR3 totals 14 residues. CDR1 and CDR2 (germline): MGHRA, YSYEKL. V shed 1 base and J shed 3 bases, with 7 bases lying between them. Generated by immunoSEQ multiplex PCR, the TCRdb table keeps only in-frame clones and is missing some. The table has over 250,000 clones, 75% to 90% seen once. Study outcomes and limitations: That first-cohort TCR clusters tended to co-occur in the roughly 130 validation repertoires was found in a later analysis. The study found most TCR sequences rare, yet found some public TCRs in many donors.

The receptor's source is a woman under 40 in good health and CMV-seropositive. The rearrangement uses TRBV4-1 and TRBJ1-5; D possibly corresponds to TRBD1 (6 bases). Sequencing was performed on PBMCs. The CDR3 DNA reads as TGCGCCAGCAGCCAAGGGGACATCAATCAGCCCCAGCATTTT. As protein: CASSQGDINQPQHF.